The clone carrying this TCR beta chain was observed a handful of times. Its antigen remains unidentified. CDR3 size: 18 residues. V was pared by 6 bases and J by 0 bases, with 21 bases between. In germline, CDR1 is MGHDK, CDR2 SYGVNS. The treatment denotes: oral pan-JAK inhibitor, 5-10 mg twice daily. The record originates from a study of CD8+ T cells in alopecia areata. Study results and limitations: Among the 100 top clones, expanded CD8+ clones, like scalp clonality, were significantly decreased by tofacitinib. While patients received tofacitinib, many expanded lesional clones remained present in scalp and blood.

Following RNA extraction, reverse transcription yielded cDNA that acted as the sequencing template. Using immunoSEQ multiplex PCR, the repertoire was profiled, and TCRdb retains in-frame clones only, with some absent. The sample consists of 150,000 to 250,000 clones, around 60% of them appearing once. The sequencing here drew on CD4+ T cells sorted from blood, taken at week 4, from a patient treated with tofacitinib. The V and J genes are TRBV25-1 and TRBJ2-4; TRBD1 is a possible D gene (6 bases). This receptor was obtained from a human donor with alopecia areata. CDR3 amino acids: CASSHPLDTQGAKNIQYF. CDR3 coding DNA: TGTGCCAGCAGCCACCCCTTGGATACACAGGGAGCCAAAAACATTCAGTACTTC.